A single sample is the source of the 9 T cell receptor beta chains below, sequenced in a study of CD8 T cells in Susac syndrome. Roughly 0.45 to 1 ug RNA was reverse transcribed with random hexamers. TCRdb ran MiXCR on the immunoSEQ multiplex PCR reads and lists one entry per CDR3 protein. Among 400,000 to 550,000 distinct CDR3 sequences listed, approximately 85% were seen once. Input material: CD8+ T cells from PBMCs. Receptor source: a human donor with multiple sclerosis.

The V gene is TRBV20-1, the J gene TRBJ2-1, with 8 bases aligning to TRBD1. The CDR3 extends over 15 amino acids. Looked up from germline, CDR1 is DFQATT and CDR2 is SNEGSKA (reference sequence). V lost 0 bases, J lost 5 bases, and 6 bases stayed unmatched. The chain's CDR3 is CSARDGTGFHNEQFF. In DNA form, the CDR3 reads TGCAGTGCTAGAGATGGGACAGGATTTCACAATGAGCAGTTCTTC.

The V call is TRBV7-6, the J call TRBJ2-2; D possibly uses TRBD1 or TRBD2 (5 bases each). V lost 1 base to trimming and J lost 6 bases, with 27 bases between them. This CDR3 spans 20 amino acids. Per the germline V gene, CDR1 is SGHVS and CDR2 is FNYEAQ. The CDR3 DNA is TGTGCCAGCAGCTTAGGATCGGTTGGTTCAGCCGGGACCAGGGCCGGGGAGCTGTTTTTT. It yields the protein CASSLGSVGSAGTRAGELFF. Based on the CDR3 plus reference TRBV7-6 and TRBJ2-2, the full variable domain is GAGVSQSPRYKVTKRGQDVALRCDPISGHVSLYWYRQALGQGPEFLTYFNYEAQQDKSGLPNDRFSAERPEGSISTLTIQRTEQRDSAMYRCASSLGSVGSAGTRAGELFFGEGSRLTVL.

This rearrangement joins TRBV19 to TRBJ1-1; 11 nucleotides match TRBD1. The germline V gene encodes CDR1 LNHDA and CDR2 SQIVND (reference sequence). The V and J ends lost 5 bases and 3 bases, in that order; junction bases with no gene match: 11. This CDR3 is built from 17 residues. CDR3 coding DNA: TGTGCCAGTAGTGGAGGGACAGGGGGATTCTTGGACACTGAAGCTTTCTTT. Protein: CASSGGTGGFLDTEAFF.

The genes are TRBV5-1 and TRBJ2-3; the D gene could be TRBD1 or TRBD2 (5 bases each). V dropped 4 bases and J dropped 2 bases, with 14 bases sitting between them. The CDR3 runs 15 residues. Germline assignment: CDR1 SGHRS and CDR2 YFSETQ. The CDR3 coding sequence is TGCGCCAGCAGCGACCTCGGGACCTACACAGATACGCAGTATTTT. It specifies CASSDLGTYTDTQYF.

The J gene is TRBJ1-1, the V gene TRBV7-9; D remains ambiguous. Trimming took 1 base from V and 1 from J, leaving 13 bases between them. The CDR3 consists of 16 residues. Germline V lookup: CDR1 SEHNR, CDR2 FQNEAQ (reference sequence). The CDR3 protein is CASSLEREAPNTEAFF. The CDR3 nucleotides read TGTGCCAGCAGCTTAGAAAGGGAAGCTCCGAACACTGAAGCTTTCTTT.

The chain recombines TRBV12-3 or TRBV12-4 with TRBJ1-1, with no clear D. V was shortened by 1 base and J by 6 bases, with 12 bases between the two germline ends. The CDR3 has 14 residues. In DNA form, the CDR3 reads TGTGCCAGCAGTTTAGAGGGAGCGACCGCTGAAGCTTTCTTT. Its translation is CASSLEGATAEAFF.

The CDR3 DNA is TGCGCCAGCAGCCAAGAATGGACTAAATCCTACGAGCAGTACTTC. Translation: CASSQEWTKSYEQYF. The V call is TRBV4-1, the J call TRBJ2-7, with TRBD2 as a possible D gene (6 bases). Trimming removed 0 bases from V and 1 base from J, with 10 bases in between. The length of the CDR3 is 15 residues. Per germline, CDR1 MGHRA and CDR2 YSYEKL.

The rearrangement uses TRBV6-5 and TRBJ2-1, with D uncertain. Germline CDR1 MNHEY, CDR2 SVGAGI. The CDR3 runs 13 residues. V was shortened by 2 bases and J by 5 bases, with 7 bases between the two germline ends. The CDR3 here is CASSYELDNEQFF. In DNA form, the CDR3 reads TGTGCCAGCAGTTACGAGCTAGACAATGAGCAGTTCTTC.

The chain employs TRBV12-3 or TRBV12-4 and TRBJ2-1; no firm D call. The germline V and J ends were trimmed by 1 base and 5 bases, with 9 bases remaining between them. The CDR3 extends over 14 amino acids. This CDR3 is CASSLVDPDNEQFF. The CDR3 bases are TGTGCCAGCAGTTTAGTGGACCCTGACAATGAGCAGTTCTTC.